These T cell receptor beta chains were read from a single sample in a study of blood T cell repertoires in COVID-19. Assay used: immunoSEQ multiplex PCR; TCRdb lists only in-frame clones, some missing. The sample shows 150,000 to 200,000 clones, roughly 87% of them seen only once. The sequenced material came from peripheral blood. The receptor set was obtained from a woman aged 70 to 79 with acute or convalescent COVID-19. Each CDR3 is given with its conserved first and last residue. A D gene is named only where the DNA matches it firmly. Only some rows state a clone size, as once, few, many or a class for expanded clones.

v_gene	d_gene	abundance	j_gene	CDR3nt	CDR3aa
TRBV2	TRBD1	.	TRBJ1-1	TGTGCCAGCAGTGAGGGACAGGGGGTCACTGAAGCTTTCTTT	CASSEGQGVTEAFF
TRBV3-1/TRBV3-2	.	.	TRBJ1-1	TGTGCCAGCAGCTTACAGGGGAACACTGAAGCTTTCTTT	CASSLQGNTEAFF
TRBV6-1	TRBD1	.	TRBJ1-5	TGTGCCAGCAGTGTAACCGGGACAGGGTCCAATAGCAATCAGCCCCAGCATTTT	CASSVTGTGSNSNQPQHF
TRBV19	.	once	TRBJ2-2	TGTGCCAGTAGAACTAAAGACACCGGGGAGCTGTTTTTT	CASRTKDTGELFF
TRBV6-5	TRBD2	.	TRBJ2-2	TGTGCCAGCAGTCAAAGCGGGAGGTATCGGGAGCTGTTTTTT	CASSQSGRYRELFF
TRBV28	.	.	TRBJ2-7	TGTGCCAGCTGCTACAGCCCTCTCTCCTACGAGCAGTACTTC	CASCYSPLSYEQYF
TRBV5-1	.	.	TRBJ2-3	TGCGCCAGCAGCCCAGGGGCAGGGACCACAGATACGCAGTATTTT	CASSPGAGTTDTQYF
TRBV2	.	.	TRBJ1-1	TGTGCCAGTCAGGGGCAGATGAACACTGAAGCTTTCTTT	CASQGQMNTEAFF
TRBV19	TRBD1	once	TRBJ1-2	TGTGCCAGTAGTAGGGACAGACGGATTAACGGCTACACCTTC	CASSRDRRINGYTF
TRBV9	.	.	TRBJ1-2	TGTGCCAGCAGCCAAGGGGAAGCTAACTATGGCTACACCTTC	CASSQGEANYGYTF
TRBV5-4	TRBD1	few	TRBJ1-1	TGTGCCAGCAGCTTGGACAGGGGGCGCTGGGCTGAAGCTTTCTTT	CASSLDRGRWAEAFF
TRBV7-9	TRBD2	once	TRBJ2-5	TGTGCCAGCAGCTCCACTAGCGGGAAAGAGACCCAGTACTTC	CASSSTSGKETQYF
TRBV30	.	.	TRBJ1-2	TGTGCCTGGAGAGTCGCAGGGGTCGGTGGCTACACCTTC	CAWRVAGVGGYTF
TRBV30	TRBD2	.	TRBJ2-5	TGTGCCTGGGGGACTAGCGGGGGACGTGGGACCCAGTACTTC	CAWGTSGGRGTQYF
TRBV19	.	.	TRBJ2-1	TGTGCCAGTAGTATGGGGCTTCGGTACAATGAGCAGTTCTTC	CASSMGLRYNEQFF
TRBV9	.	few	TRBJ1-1	TGTGCCAGCCCCGGAGCCTACACTGAAGCTTTCTTT	CASPGAYTEAFF
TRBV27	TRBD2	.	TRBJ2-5	TGTGCCAGCAGTTTATTCGGGGGGTCCCAAGAGACCCAGTACTTC	CASSLFGGSQETQYF
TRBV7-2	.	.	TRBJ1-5	TGTGCCAGCAGCACCGCGAACTCAAGGAGTCAGCCCCAGCATTTT	CASSTANSRSQPQHF
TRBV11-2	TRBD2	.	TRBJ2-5	TGTGCCAGCAGCCTTTCTCCCCCGCGCGGGACTAGCGGACAAGAGACCCAGTACTTC	CASSLSPPRGTSGQETQYF
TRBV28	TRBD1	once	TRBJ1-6	TGTGCCAGCAGCCAGACAGGGGCAAATTCACCCCTCCACTTT	CASSQTGANSPLHF
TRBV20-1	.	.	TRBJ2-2	TGCAGTGCTAGTAACCGGCTAGCCGCGAACACCGGGGAGCTGTTTTTT	CSASNRLAANTGELFF
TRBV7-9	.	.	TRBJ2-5	TGTGCCAGCAGCCGCTCCGGGACTCAAGAGACCCAGTACTTC	CASSRSGTQETQYF
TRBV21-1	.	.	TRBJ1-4	TGTGCTAACAGGGGTTTCCGACCAACTAATGAAAAACTGTTTTTT	CANRGFRPTNEKLFF
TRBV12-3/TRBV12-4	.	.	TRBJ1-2	TGTGCCACCTCTCCCCAGGCTAACTATGGCTACACCTTC	CATSPQANYGYTF
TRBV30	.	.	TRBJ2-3	TGTGCCTGGAGTCTGGGTTCGGACAGACGTGGTACAGATACGCAGTATTTT	CAWSLGSDRRGTDTQYF
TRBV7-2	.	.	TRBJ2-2	TGTGCCAGCAGCTTAAATCGTGCAGGCGACGGAACCGGGGAGCTGTTTTTT	CASSLNRAGDGTGELFF
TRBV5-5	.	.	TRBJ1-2	TGTGCCAGCAGCTGGGAGGAGCAGGCCCTTAACTATGGCTACACCTTC	CASSWEEQALNYGYTF
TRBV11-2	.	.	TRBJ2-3	TGTGCCAGCAGCTCGGTCACAGATACGCAGTATTTT	CASSSVTDTQYF
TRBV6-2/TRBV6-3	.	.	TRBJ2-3	TGTGCCAGCAGTCGAAACAGGGCAGATACGCAGTATTTT	CASSRNRADTQYF
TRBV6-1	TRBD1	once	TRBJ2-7	TGTGCCAGCAGTGACCCGGGACAGATCTCCTACGAGCAGTACTTC	CASSDPGQISYEQYF
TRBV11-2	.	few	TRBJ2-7	TGTGCCAGCAGCTTAGTGAGGCGAGAGCAGTACTTC	CASSLVRREQYF
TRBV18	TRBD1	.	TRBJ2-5	TGTGCCAGCTCACCGCTAGGACAGGAGGAGACCCAGTACTTC	CASSPLGQEETQYF